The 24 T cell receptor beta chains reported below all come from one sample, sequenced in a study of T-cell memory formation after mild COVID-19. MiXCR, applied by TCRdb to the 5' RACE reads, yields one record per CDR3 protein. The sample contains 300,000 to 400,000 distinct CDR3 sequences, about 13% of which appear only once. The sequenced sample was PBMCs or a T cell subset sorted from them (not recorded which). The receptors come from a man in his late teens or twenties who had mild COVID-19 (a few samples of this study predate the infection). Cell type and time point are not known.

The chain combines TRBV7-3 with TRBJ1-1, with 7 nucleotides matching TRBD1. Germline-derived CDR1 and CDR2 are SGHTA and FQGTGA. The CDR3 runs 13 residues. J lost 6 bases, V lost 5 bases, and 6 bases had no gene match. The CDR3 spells CASSVTGEAEAFF. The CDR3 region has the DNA TGTGCCAGCAGCGTCACAGGGGAGGCTGAAGCTTTCTTT. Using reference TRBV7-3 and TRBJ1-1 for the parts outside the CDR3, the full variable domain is GAGVSQTPSNKVTEKGKYVELRCDPISGHTALYWYRQSLGQGPEFLIYFQGTGAADDSGLPNDRFFAVRPEGSVSTLKIQRTERGDSAVYLCASSVTGEAEAFFGQGTRLTVV.

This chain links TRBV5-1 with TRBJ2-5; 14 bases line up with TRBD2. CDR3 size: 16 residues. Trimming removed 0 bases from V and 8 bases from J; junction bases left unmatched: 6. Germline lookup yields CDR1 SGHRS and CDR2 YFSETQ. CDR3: CASSLAAGLAGDTQYF. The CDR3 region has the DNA TGCGCCAGCAGCTTGGCGGCGGGACTAGCGGGGGACACCCAGTACTTC.

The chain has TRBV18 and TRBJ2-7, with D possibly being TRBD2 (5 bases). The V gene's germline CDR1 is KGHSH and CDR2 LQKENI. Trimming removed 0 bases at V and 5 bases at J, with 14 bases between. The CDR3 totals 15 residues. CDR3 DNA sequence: TGTGCCAGCTCACCACCGAGTAAGCCGAGGGACGAGCAGTACTTC. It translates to CASSPPSKPRDEQYF. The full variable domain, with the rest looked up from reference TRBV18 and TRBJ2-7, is NAGVMQNPRHLVRRRGQEARLRCSPMKGHSHVYWYRQLPEEGLKFMVYLQKENIIDESGMPKERFSAEFPKEGPSILRIQQVVRGDSAAYFCASSPPSKPRDEQYFGPGTRLTVT.

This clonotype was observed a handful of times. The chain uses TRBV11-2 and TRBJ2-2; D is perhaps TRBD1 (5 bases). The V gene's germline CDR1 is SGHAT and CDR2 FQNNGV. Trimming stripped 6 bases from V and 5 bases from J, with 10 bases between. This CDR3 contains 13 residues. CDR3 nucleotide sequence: TGTGCCAGCAGGCACACAGGTACCGGGGAGCTGTTTTTT. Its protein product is CASRHTGTGELFF.

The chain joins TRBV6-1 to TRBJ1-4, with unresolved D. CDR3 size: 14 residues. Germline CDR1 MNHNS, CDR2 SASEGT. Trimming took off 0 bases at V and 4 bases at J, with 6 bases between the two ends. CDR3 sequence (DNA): TGTGCCAGCAGTGAAGCGCTGGTTAATGAAAAACTGTTTTTT. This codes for CASSEALVNEKLFF.

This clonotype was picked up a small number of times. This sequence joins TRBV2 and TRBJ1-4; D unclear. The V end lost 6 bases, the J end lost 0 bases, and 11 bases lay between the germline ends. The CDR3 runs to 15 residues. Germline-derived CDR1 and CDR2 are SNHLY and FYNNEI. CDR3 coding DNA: TGTGCCAGCAGGGCCTGGGCAGCAACTAATGAAAAACTGTTTTTT. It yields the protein CASRAWAATNEKLFF.

CDR3 nucleotide sequence: TGTGCCAGCAGTTCCCAGCGGGGGTTGGATACGCAGTATTTT. Its protein is CASSSQRGLDTQYF. The chain joins TRBV7-2 to TRBJ2-3, with 8 nucleotides matching TRBD2. The germline V gene encodes CDR1 SGHTA and CDR2 FQGNSA. This CDR3 has 14 residues. The V segment lost 6 bases and the J segment 6 bases; nucleotides outside the gene matches: 8.

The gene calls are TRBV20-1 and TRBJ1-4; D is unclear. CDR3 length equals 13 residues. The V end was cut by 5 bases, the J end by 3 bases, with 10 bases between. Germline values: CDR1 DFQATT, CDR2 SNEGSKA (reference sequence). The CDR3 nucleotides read TGCAGTGCTCCCCCGGACCCTAATGAAAAACTGTTTTTT. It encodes CSAPPDPNEKLFF.

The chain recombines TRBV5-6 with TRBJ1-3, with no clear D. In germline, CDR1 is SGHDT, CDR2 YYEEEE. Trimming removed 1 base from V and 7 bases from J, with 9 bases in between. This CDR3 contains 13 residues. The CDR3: CASSLRVGNTIYF. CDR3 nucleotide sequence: TGTGCCAGCAGCTTGCGTGTTGGGAACACCATATATTTT.

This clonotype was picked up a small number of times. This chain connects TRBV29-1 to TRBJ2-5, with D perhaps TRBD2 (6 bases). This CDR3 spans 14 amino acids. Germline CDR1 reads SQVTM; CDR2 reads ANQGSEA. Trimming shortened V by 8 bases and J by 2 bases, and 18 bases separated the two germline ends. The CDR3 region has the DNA TGCAGCTCACGACTCCGGGGGAATCAAGAGACCCAGTACTTC. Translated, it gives CSSRLRGNQETQYF.

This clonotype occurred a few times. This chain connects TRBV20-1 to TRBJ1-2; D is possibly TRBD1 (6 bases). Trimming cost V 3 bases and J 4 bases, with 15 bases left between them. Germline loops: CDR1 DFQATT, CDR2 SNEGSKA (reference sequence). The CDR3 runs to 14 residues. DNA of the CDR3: TGCAGTGCTAGTTTCCCAACAGGGTTCTATGGCTACACCTTC. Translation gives CSASFPTGFYGYTF.

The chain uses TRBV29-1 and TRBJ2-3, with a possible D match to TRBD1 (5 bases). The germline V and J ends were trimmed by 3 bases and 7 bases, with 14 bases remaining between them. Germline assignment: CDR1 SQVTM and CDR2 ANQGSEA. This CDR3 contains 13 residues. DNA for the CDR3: TGCAGCGTTGAGTTTGGGGCGCCGAATACGCAGTATTTT. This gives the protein CSVEFGAPNTQYF.

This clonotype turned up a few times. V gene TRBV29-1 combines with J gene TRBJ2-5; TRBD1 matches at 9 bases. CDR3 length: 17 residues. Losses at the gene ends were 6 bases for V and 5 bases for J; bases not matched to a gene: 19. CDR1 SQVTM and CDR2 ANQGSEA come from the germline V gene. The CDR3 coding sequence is TGCAGCGTCCGTCCCTTCCCCGCGGCTGGACAGGGGGAGACCCAGTACTTC. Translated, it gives CSVRPFPAAGQGETQYF.

CDR3 DNA sequence: TGTGCCAGCAGGCCCGGGGACAGTCATGGCTACACCTTC. Its translation: CASRPGDSHGYTF. V is TRBV2 and J is TRBJ1-2; 7 positions match TRBD1. Germline V gene lookup returns CDR1 SNHLY and CDR2 FYNNEI. With V trimmed by 6 bases and J by 6 bases, 7 bases remained unmatched. This CDR3 region has 13 residues.

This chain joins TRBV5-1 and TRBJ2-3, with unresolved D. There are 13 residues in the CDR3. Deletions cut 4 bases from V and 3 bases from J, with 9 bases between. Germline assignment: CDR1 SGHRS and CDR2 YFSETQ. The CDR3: CASSMDGTDTQYF. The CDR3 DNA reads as TGCGCCAGCAGCATGGACGGTACAGATACGCAGTATTTT.

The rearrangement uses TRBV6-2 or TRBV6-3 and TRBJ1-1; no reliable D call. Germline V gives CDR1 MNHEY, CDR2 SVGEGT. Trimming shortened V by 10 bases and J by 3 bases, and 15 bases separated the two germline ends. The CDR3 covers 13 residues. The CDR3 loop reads CATRPRRDTEAFF. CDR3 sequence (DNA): TGTGCCACCAGACCCCGCCGGGACACTGAAGCTTTCTTT.

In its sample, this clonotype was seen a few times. The CDR3 region is CASRIAGGADTQYF. The CDR3 nucleotides read TGTGCCAGCAGGATAGCGGGGGGGGCAGATACGCAGTATTTT. The rearrangement uses TRBV12-3 or TRBV12-4 and TRBJ2-3; 11 bases map to TRBD2. The CDR3 loop spans 14 amino acids. Trimming at V came to 6 bases and at J to 4 bases, leaving 3 bases not matched to a gene.

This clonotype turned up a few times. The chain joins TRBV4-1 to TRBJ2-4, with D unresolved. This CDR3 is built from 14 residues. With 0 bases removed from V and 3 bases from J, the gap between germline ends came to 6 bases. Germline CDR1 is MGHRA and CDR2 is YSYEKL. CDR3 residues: CASSQEGYKNIQYF. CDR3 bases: TGCGCCAGCAGCCAAGAGGGGTACAAAAACATTCAGTACTTC.

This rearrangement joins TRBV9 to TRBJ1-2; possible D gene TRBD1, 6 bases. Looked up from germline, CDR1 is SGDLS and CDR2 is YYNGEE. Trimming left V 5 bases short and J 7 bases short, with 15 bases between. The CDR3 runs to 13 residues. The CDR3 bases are TGTGCCAGCAGGGCGACAGGCTCTTCTGGCTACACCTTC. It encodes CASRATGSSGYTF.

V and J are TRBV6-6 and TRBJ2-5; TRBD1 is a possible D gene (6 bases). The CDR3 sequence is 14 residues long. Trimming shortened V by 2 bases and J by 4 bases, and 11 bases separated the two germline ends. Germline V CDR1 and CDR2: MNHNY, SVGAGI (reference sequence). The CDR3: CASSYGDMGETQYF. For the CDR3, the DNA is TGTGCCAGCAGTTACGGGGACATGGGAGAGACCCAGTACTTC.

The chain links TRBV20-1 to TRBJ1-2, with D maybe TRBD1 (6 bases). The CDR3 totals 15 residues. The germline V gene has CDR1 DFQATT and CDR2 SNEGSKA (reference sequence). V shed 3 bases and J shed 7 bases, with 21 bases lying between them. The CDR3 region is CSASGSARGAGGYTF. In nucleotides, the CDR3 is TGCAGTGCTAGTGGTTCAGCCCGGGGGGCTGGTGGCTACACCTTC.

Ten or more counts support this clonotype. CDR3 DNA: TGCGCCAGCAGTGAGCTGGCGGATACCTACGAGCAGTACTTC. Protein: CASSELADTYEQYF. The chain joins TRBV10-2 to TRBJ2-7, with no clear D. The V end lost 2 bases, the J end lost 2 bases, and 10 bases lay between the germline ends. The CDR3 totals 14 residues. The germline CDR1 and CDR2 sequences are WSHSY and SAAADI.

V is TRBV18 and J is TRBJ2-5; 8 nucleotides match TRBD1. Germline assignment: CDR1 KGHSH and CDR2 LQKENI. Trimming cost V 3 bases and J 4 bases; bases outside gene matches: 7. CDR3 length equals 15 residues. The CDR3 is CASSPYFQGAETQYF. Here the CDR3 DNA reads TGTGCCAGCTCACCTTATTTCCAGGGGGCAGAGACCCAGTACTTC.

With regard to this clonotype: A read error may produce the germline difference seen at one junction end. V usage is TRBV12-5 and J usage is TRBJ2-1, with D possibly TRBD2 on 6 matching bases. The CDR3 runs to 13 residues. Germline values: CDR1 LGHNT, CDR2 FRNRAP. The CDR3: CASALGDSLEGFF. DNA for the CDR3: TGTGCTAGTGCTTTGGGGGACTCCTTAGAGGGGTTCTTC.